These T cell receptor beta chains were read from a single sample in a study of blood T cell repertoires in COVID-19. The method was immunoSEQ multiplex PCR; TCRdb's version includes in-frame clones alone and lacks a portion of them. The sample records hundreds of thousands of clones, approximately 86% being singletons. The sample taken for sequencing was peripheral blood. The receptors were sampled from a woman aged 70-85 years with COVID-19, enrolled during active disease. Each CDR3 is given with its conserved first and last residue. Fields, in order: clone size, J gene, D gene, V gene, CDR3 protein, CDR3 DNA. A D gene is named only where the DNA matches it firmly. The size entry is marked missing in some rows and otherwise reads once, few, many or a size class.

-	TRBJ1-4	TRBD1	TRBV10-3	CAISRDSNEKLFF	TGTGCCATCAGTAGGGACAGCAATGAAAAACTGTTTTTT
once	TRBJ1-5	TRBD1	TRBV10-3	CAISESGQVIKPQHF	TGTGCCATCAGTGAGTCGGGACAGGTTATTAAGCCCCAGCATTTT
-	TRBJ2-3	-	TRBV4-3	CASSPSALTDTQYF	TGCGCCAGCAGCCCTAGCGCATTGACAGATACGCAGTATTTT
-	TRBJ2-2	TRBD2	TRBV7-2	CASSPLATSGGIGELFF	TGTGCCAGCAGCCCATTAGCCACTAGCGGGGGGATCGGGGAGCTGTTTTTT
-	TRBJ2-3	-	TRBV6-5	CASSNGGTQYF	TGTGCCAGCAGTAACGGGGGAACGCAGTATTTT
-	TRBJ1-2	-	TRBV19	CASSQTGGYTF	TGTGCCAGTAGCCAGACGGGAGGCTACACCTTC
-	TRBJ2-7	TRBD2	TRBV5-1	CASSLVAGDPYEQYF	TGCGCCAGCAGCTTGGTGGCGGGGGACCCCTACGAGCAGTACTTC
-	TRBJ2-1	-	TRBV27	CASRMQGRVGYNEQFF	TGTGCCAGCAGAATGCAGGGGCGGGTCGGTTACAATGAGCAGTTCTTC
-	TRBJ2-3	-	TRBV7-9	CASSLVVGGKADTQYF	TGTGCCAGCAGCTTAGTTGTGGGCGGGAAAGCAGATACGCAGTATTTT
-	TRBJ2-7	TRBD1	TRBV5-1	CASSSDRAEYEQYF	TGCGCCAGCAGCTCTGACAGGGCAGAATACGAGCAGTACTTC
-	TRBJ1-2	-	TRBV28	CASSLRGGYGYTF	TGTGCCAGCAGTTTAAGGGGGGGCTATGGCTACACCTTC
-	TRBJ2-7	-	TRBV20-1	CSVRGNEQYF	TGCAGCGTCCGGGGAAACGAGCAGTACTTC
few	TRBJ1-1	TRBD1	TRBV2	CASTGQGKTEAFF	TGTGCCAGCACCGGACAGGGAAAAACTGAAGCTTTCTTT
-	TRBJ1-2	-	TRBV3-1/TRBV3-2	CASSQVQGPYGYTF	TGTGCCAGCAGCCAAGTCCAGGGGCCCTATGGCTACACCTTC
-	TRBJ2-7	-	TRBV7-9	CASSFAGGGEQYF	TGTGCCAGCAGCTTCGCCGGGGGAGGCGAGCAGTACTTC
-	TRBJ2-7	TRBD1	TRBV5-1	CASSAPGQVGSYEQYF	TGCGCCAGCAGCGCACCGGGACAGGTCGGCTCCTACGAGCAGTACTTC
-	TRBJ2-1	TRBD2	TRBV24-1	CATSDGLRGGRDEQFF	TGTGCCACCAGTGATGGGTTGCGGGGGGGCAGGGATGAGCAGTTCTTC
-	TRBJ2-7	-	TRBV6-6	CASQETGINNEQYF	TGTGCCAGCCAAGAAACAGGGATTAACAACGAGCAGTACTTC
once	TRBJ1-2	-	TRBV30	CAWSLQGPGYTF	TGTGCCTGGAGTCTACAGGGCCCCGGCTACACCTTC
-	TRBJ1-2	-	TRBV4-3	CASSQEAGRPHYGYTF	TGCGCCAGCAGCCAAGAAGCGGGTCGTCCCCACTATGGCTACACCTTC
once	TRBJ2-1	-	TRBV6-6	CASSYAPQEQFF	TGTGCCAGCAGTTACGCCCCCCAGGAGCAGTTCTTC
-	TRBJ1-2	TRBD1	TRBV29-1	CSVERTGYSSNYGYTF	TGCAGCGTTGAACGGACAGGATACTCTTCTAACTATGGCTACACCTTC
-	TRBJ1-2	-	TRBV24-1	CATSDTEETGYTF	TGTGCCACCAGTGATACGGAGGAAACGGGCTACACCTTC
-	TRBJ1-1	TRBD1	TRBV6-5	CASSYAQGAITEAFF	TGTGCCAGCAGTTACGCACAGGGGGCTATCACTGAAGCTTTCTTT
-	TRBJ2-7	TRBD1	TRBV6-2/TRBV6-3	CASSLWTGAYEQYF	TGTGCCAGCAGCCTCTGGACAGGGGCCTACGAGCAGTACTTC
once	TRBJ2-3	TRBD2	TRBV7-2	CASSLTGGGTDTQYF	TGTGCCAGCAGCTTGACTGGGGGGGGAACAGACACGCAGTATTTT
-	TRBJ1-6	-	TRBV4-3	CASSQDWGGGSPLHF	TGCGCCAGCAGCCAAGATTGGGGGGGCGGCTCACCCCTCCACTTT
-	TRBJ1-2	-	TRBV30	CAWSVVRNYGYTF	TGTGCCTGGAGTGTAGTCAGGAACTATGGCTACACCTTC
few	TRBJ2-3	-	TRBV24-1	CATSAIGAGTDTQYF	TGTGCCACCAGTGCTATAGGGGCGGGCACAGATACGCAGTATTTT
once	TRBJ2-7	TRBD2	TRBV19	CASRGTISYEQYF	TGTGCCAGTAGGGGGACTATCTCCTACGAGCAGTACTTC
-	TRBJ1-3	-	TRBV2	CASSEAARSSGNTIYF	TGTGCCAGCAGTGAAGCGGCCAGAAGCTCTGGAAACACCATATATTTT
-	TRBJ1-1	-	TRBV4-1	CASSQTGGAGTEAFF	TGCGCCAGCAGCCAAACAGGAGGAGCGGGCACTGAAGCTTTCTTT
-	TRBJ1-2	-	TRBV12-5	CASGLVPAGGYTF	TGTGCTAGTGGTTTGGTACCCGCGGGAGGCTACACCTTC
-	TRBJ2-7	-	TRBV10-1	CASSSDSSYEQYF	TGCGCCAGCTCCTCCGACAGCTCCTACGAGCAGTACTTC
-	TRBJ1-2	-	TRBV19	CASRTSYGYTF	TGTGCCAGTAGAACAAGCTATGGCTACACCTTC
-	TRBJ2-3	TRBD2	TRBV9	CASSVYGGGADTQYF	TGTGCCAGCAGCGTATATGGCGGGGGGGCAGATACGCAGTATTTT
-	TRBJ2-7	-	TRBV5-1	CASTNLAMGTEQYF	TGCGCCAGCACGAATTTGGCCATGGGGACAGAGCAGTACTTC
-	TRBJ2-3	-	TRBV24-1	CATSDEADTQYF	TGTGCCACCAGTGATGAGGCAGATACGCAGTATTTT
few	TRBJ2-2	TRBD2	TRBV6-4	CASSPRTSHPTGELFF	TGTGCCAGCAGTCCCAGGACTAGTCATCCCACCGGGGAGCTGTTTTTT
-	TRBJ1-2	TRBD1	TRBV18	CASSEVGGRANYGYTF	TGTGCCAGCTCCGAAGTAGGGGGCCGAGCTAACTATGGCTACACCTTC
-	TRBJ2-7	-	TRBV27	CASSGGQIYEQYF	TGTGCCAGCAGCGGCGGACAAATCTACGAGCAGTACTTC
-	TRBJ2-7	TRBD1	TRBV6-5	CASSYPGQGYEQYF	TGTGCCAGCAGTTATCCGGGACAGGGCTACGAGCAGTACTTC
-	TRBJ2-3	-	TRBV24-1	CATSDSRHPAGTQYF	TGTGCCACCAGTGATTCCCGGCACCCGGCGGGTACGCAGTATTTT